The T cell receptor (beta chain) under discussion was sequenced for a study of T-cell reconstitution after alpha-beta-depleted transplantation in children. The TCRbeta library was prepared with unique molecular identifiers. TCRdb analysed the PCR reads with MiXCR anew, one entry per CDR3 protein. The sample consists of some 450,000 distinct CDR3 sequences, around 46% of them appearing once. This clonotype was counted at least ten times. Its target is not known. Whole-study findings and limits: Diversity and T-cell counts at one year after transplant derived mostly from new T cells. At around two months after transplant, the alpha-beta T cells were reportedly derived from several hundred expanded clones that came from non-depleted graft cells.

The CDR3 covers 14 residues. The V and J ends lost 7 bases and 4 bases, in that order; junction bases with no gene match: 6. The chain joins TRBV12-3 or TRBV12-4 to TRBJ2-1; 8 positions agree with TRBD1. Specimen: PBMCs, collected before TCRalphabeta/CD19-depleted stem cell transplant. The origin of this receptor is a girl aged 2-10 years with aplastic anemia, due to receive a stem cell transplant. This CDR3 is CASTFGQGYNEQFF. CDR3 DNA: TGTGCCAGCACATTCGGACAGGGTTACAATGAGCAGTTCTTC.